This TCR beta chain was sequenced in a study of blood T cell repertoires in COVID-19. Whole-study context: Italy, Spain and the United States were the sources of the convalescent and acute COVID-19 samples.

This CDR3 region has 17 residues. CDR1 is MNHNS and CDR2 is SASEGT in the germline V gene. V was shortened by 1 base and J by 1 base, with 16 bases between the two germline ends. This clone turned up a few times. As processed by the authors: Estimates of nucleated cell counts were drawn from the amplification of reference gene primers. Only in-frame clones appear in the TCRdb table, and some are missing; sequencing was by immunoSEQ multiplex PCR. V, J and clone size are taken as reported in that table, and D and trimming were inferred from the DNA itself. The table shows around 180,000 clones, with around 80% occurring only once.

Material: peripheral blood. V is TRBV6-1 and J is TRBJ1-1; D possibly corresponds to TRBD1 (5 bases). The receptor was derived from a man aged 65-85 years with active or convalescent COVID-19. The CDR3 DNA reads as TGTGCCAGCAGTGAAGGGACGGGGGTTAGGAGGAACACTGAAGCTTTCTTT. Translating gives CASSEGTGVRRNTEAFF.